One and the same sample provided the 30 T cell receptor beta chains below, sequenced in a study of post-analysis software for immune sequencing data. Study observations and caveats: Roughly five TRBV segments were more frequent in patients than controls; TRBV5-6, TRBV5-1 and TRBV20-1 belonged to this group.

Their target antigens are unknown. Unique molecular identifiers were present in the TCR beta cDNA libraries. TCRdb used MiXCR to reprocess the PCR reads, holding one entry per CDR3 protein. The data contain 740,000 or so distinct CDR3 sequences, approximately 53% of them singletons. What was sequenced was blood. The receptors stem from a girl between 5 and 17 years old with multiple sclerosis.

The J gene is TRBJ2-3, the V gene TRBV5-5, with 11 bases that match TRBD2. Germline loops: CDR1 SGHKS, CDR2 YYEKEE (reference sequence). V lost 4 bases and J lost 4; bases outside the gene matches: 11. The CDR3 length is 17 residues. The CDR3 here is CASSLGIAGGPADTQYF. The CDR3 DNA follows: TGTGCCAGCAGCCTCGGGATAGCGGGAGGGCCGGCAGATACGCAGTATTTT.

CDR3: CASSNKDRGSYEQYF. CDR3 DNA: TGCGCCAGCAGCAATAAGGACAGGGGATCCTACGAGCAGTACTTC. The rearrangement uses TRBV5-1 and TRBJ2-7; the match to TRBD1 covers 9 bases. The CDR3 is made up of 15 amino acids. Germline-derived CDR1 and CDR2 are SGHRS and YFSETQ. V was pared by 4 bases and J by 1 base, with 6 bases of the junction left unmatched. The full variable domain, with the rest looked up from reference TRBV5-1 and TRBJ2-7, is KAGVTQTPRYLIKTRGQQVTLSCSPISGHRSVSWYQQTPGQGLQFLFEYFSETQRNKGNFPGRFSGRQFSNSRSEMNVSTLELGDSALYLCASSNKDRGSYEQYFGPGTRLTVT.

V is TRBV20-1 and J is TRBJ2-1; 8 bases line up with TRBD1. This CDR3 has 14 residues. Germline CDR1 DFQATT, CDR2 SNEGSKA (reference sequence). The junction had 7 bases not matched to a gene; V was cut back by 1 base and J by 8 bases. The CDR3 sequence is CSARAPDREYEQFF. In DNA form, the CDR3 reads TGCAGTGCTAGAGCACCGGACAGGGAGTATGAGCAGTTCTTC.

V usage is TRBV18 and J usage is TRBJ2-1; D unclear. Germline V gene sequence: CDR1 KGHSH, CDR2 LQKENI. Trimming left V 3 bases short and J 0 bases short, with 12 bases between. This CDR3 is 16 amino acids long. The CDR3 here is CASSPTRASSYNEQFF. CDR3 DNA sequence: TGTGCCAGCTCACCCACACGGGCTAGCTCCTACAATGAGCAGTTCTTC.

The J gene is TRBJ2-7, the V gene TRBV5-1; TRBD2 matches at 9 bases. The germline V gene has CDR1 SGHRS and CDR2 YFSETQ. This CDR3 spans 15 amino acids. V gave up 0 bases and J gave up 3 bases; unmatched junction bases: 4. The CDR3: CASSLVNSGGYEQYF. The CDR3 DNA is TGCGCCAGCAGCTTGGTTAATAGCGGGGGCTACGAGCAGTACTTC.

About this clonotype itself: Given a much more abundant clone one base away, this may be a read error. The chain uses TRBV2 and TRBJ2-3; D remains ambiguous. The germline gives CDR1 SNHLY, CDR2 FYNNEI. V was shortened by 4 bases and J by 2 bases, with 7 bases between the two germline ends. This CDR3 contains 13 residues. Written as DNA, the CDR3 is TGTGCCAGCAGTGCGGGCAACACAGATACGCAGTATTTT. Translation gives CASSAGNTDTQYF.

There are a few counts of this clonotype. One end of the junction does not line up with germline, which may come from a read error. The V and J genes are TRBV25-1 and TRBJ2-3; tentatively, D is TRBD1 or TRBD2 (5 bases each). This CDR3 has 16 amino acids. CDR1 and CDR2 from the germline V gene are MGHDK and SYGVNS. For the CDR3, the DNA is TGTGCCAGTAGTGAGGGGCAGTTCTCTAGCACAGATACGCAGTATTTT. It codes for CASSEGQFSSTDTQYF.

This clonotype has at least ten counts. This chain uses TRBV24-1 with TRBJ2-1, with 10 bases matching TRBD2. V shed 6 bases and J 4 bases; nucleotides not matched to a gene: 2. The length of the CDR3 is 14 residues. CDR1 is KGHDR and CDR2 is SFDVKD in the germline V gene. This CDR3 reads CATSSGRGYNEQFF. The CDR3, as DNA: TGTGCCACCAGTAGCGGGAGGGGGTACAATGAGCAGTTCTTC.

The table lists this clonotype with a count of one. The V gene is TRBV3-1, the J gene TRBJ2-1; 9 nucleotides agree with TRBD2. The CDR3 length is 16 residues. V gave up 1 base and J gave up 7 bases; unmatched junction bases: 8. Germline V CDR1 and CDR2: LGHDT, YNNKEL (reference sequence). The CDR3 region is CASSQVIAGAGNEQFF. In nucleotides, the CDR3 is TGTGCCAGCAGCCAAGTCATAGCGGGGGCAGGGAATGAGCAGTTCTTC.

The chain employs TRBV5-1 and TRBJ2-7, with TRBD1 matching 8 bases. Germline CDR1 is SGHRS and CDR2 is YFSETQ. V was pared by 2 bases and J by 0 bases, with 7 bases of the junction left unmatched. The CDR3 is 16 amino acids. The CDR3 spells CASSLRLDRASYEQYF. CDR3 DNA: TGCGCCAGCAGCTTACGCTTGGACAGGGCCTCCTACGAGCAGTACTTC.

J is TRBJ1-1 and V is TRBV20-1; D remains ambiguous. CDR1 is DFQATT, CDR2 SNEGSKA, per germline (reference sequence). The V end lost 4 bases, the J end lost 0 bases, and 9 bases lay between the germline ends. The CDR3 covers 13 residues. CDR3 residues: CSAISTLNTEAFF. CDR3 in DNA: TGCAGTGCTATTTCCACCCTGAACACTGAAGCTTTCTTT.

This chain's CDR3 is CSAPVSYEQYF. CDR3 coding DNA: TGCAGTGCCCCAGTGAGCTACGAGCAGTACTTC. The chain links TRBV20-1 to TRBJ2-7; the D is unclear. Between the trimmed V and J ends, which lost 6 bases and 3 bases, there was a span of 9 bases. The V gene's germline CDR1 is DFQATT and CDR2 SNEGSKA (reference sequence). The CDR3 spans 11 residues.

This chain connects TRBV5-1 to TRBJ2-5; either TRBD1 or TRBD2 may fit D (5 bases each). Trimming took off 4 bases at V and 4 bases at J, with 17 bases between the two ends. CDR3 size: 15 residues. Germline CDR1 SGHRS, CDR2 YFSETQ. The CDR3 region is CASSPGPSVPETQYF. CDR3 sequence (DNA): TGCGCCAGCAGCCCGGGACCGTCAGTCCCAGAGACCCAGTACTTC.

Note on this clonotype: A junction boundary mismatches the germline segment, possibly from a read error. This chain connects TRBV10-3 to TRBJ2-1, with TRBD2 matching over 15 bases. This CDR3 contains 17 residues. In germline, CDR1 is ENHRY, CDR2 SYGVKD. The CDR3 sequence is CAVSQSGGTSGRNEQFF. The CDR3 DNA follows: TGTGCCGTCAGTCAGTCGGGCGGGACTAGCGGGAGGAATGAGCAGTTCTTC.

As for this clonotype: At one boundary the junction diverges from the germline segment, which might be a read error. The CDR3 region has the DNA TGCGCCAGCAGCTTGGTGGTGCGGGAGGGGATAAATGAGCACTTCTTC. It encodes CASSLVVREGINEHFF. V and J are TRBV5-1 and TRBJ2-1; 9 bases are a match to TRBD2. The CDR3 is 16 residues long. Germline CDR1 is SGHRS and CDR2 is YFSETQ.

This clonotype came up a few times. This sequence joins TRBV6-5 and TRBJ1-2; weak D call: TRBD1 (5 bases). The CDR3 loop spans 13 amino acids. From germline, CDR1 is MNHEY and CDR2 SVGAGI. The ends were cut back, 6 bases at V and 4 bases at J, with 12 bases in the middle. The CDR3 sequence is CASRGENRYGYTF. The CDR3 coding sequence is TGTGCCAGCAGAGGGGAAAACCGCTATGGCTACACCTTC.

This clonotype was detected a few times. The chain joins TRBV5-1 to TRBJ2-3, with D possibly TRBD1 on 5 matching bases. CDR1 and CDR2 from the germline V gene are SGHRS and YFSETQ. CDR3 length: 16 residues. Trimming removed 3 bases at V and 0 bases at J, with 14 bases between. This chain's CDR3 is CASSSADISSTDTQYF. DNA of the CDR3: TGCGCCAGCAGCTCGGCGGACATCTCTAGCACAGATACGCAGTATTTT.

The CDR3 DNA reads as TGTGCCAGCAGCCACCCGACAGGGGTGGGCACTGAAGCTTTCTTT. It codes for CASSHPTGVGTEAFF. The V gene is TRBV3-1, the J gene TRBJ1-1; 8 bases map to TRBD1. The CDR3 length is 15 residues. In germline, CDR1 is LGHDT, CDR2 YNNKEL (reference sequence). Trimming at V came to 3 bases and at J to 4 bases, leaving 7 bases not matched to a gene.

The chain recombines TRBV29-1 with TRBJ1-1, with 9 bases aligning to TRBD1. The germline V gene has CDR1 SQVTM and CDR2 ANQGSEA. V lost 2 bases and J lost 11; bases outside the gene matches: 3. The CDR3 consists of 11 residues. DNA for the CDR3: TGCAGCGTTGAACGGGACAGGGTTGCTTTCTTT. This translates into CSVERDRVAFF.

The rearrangement uses TRBV5-5 and TRBJ1-4; 7 nucleotides line up with TRBD1. Germline V gene lookup returns CDR1 SGHKS and CDR2 YYEKEE (reference sequence). V shed 4 bases, J shed 5 bases, and the junction held 8 bases outside the gene matches. CDR3 size: 15 residues. The CDR3 coding sequence is TGTGCCAGCAGCGGAAGACAGGGACCCAATGAAAAACTGTTTTTT. Translated, it gives CASSGRQGPNEKLFF.

The chain has TRBV4-1 and TRBJ2-1; 7 nucleotides match TRBD2. Trimming removed 8 bases from V and 4 bases from J; junction bases left unmatched: 11. The CDR3 covers 15 residues. Germline values: CDR1 MGHRA, CDR2 YSYEKL. The CDR3 reads CASGPGGLVYNEQFF. The CDR3 nucleotides read TGCGCCAGCGGCCCGGGAGGCCTGGTATACAATGAGCAGTTCTTC.

CDR3 in DNA: TGTGCCAGCAGTGAATGGGGGACAGGGAGCATCGTCAACGAGCAGTACTTC. Translation: CASSEWGTGSIVNEQYF. The rearrangement joins TRBV25-1 to TRBJ2-7, with 9 bases aligning to TRBD1. The CDR3 runs 17 residues. Germline values: CDR1 MGHDK, CDR2 SYGVNS. Trimming removed 1 base from V and 5 bases from J; junction bases left unmatched: 12.

The V gene is TRBV29-1, the J gene TRBJ2-4; 7 nucleotides match TRBD1. Germline V gives CDR1 SQVTM, CDR2 ANQGSEA. CDR3 length: 13 residues. V lost 6 bases, J lost 2 bases, and 4 bases stayed unmatched. CDR3 nucleotides: TGCAGCGTGGAGAGGGGGCCCAAAAACATTCAGTACTTC. It is translated as CSVERGPKNIQYF. The full variable domain, rest sourced from reference TRBV29-1 and TRBJ2-4, is SAVISQKPSRDICQRGTSLTIQCQVDSQVTMMFWYRQQPGQSLTLIATANQGSEATYESGFVIDKFPISRPNLTFSTLTVSNMSPEDSSIYLCSVERGPKNIQYFGAGTRLSVL.

This rearrangement joins TRBV9 to TRBJ2-7; 8 bases fit TRBD2. The CDR3 is made up of 15 amino acids. Germline CDR1 and CDR2: SGDLS and YYNGEE. J lost 2 bases, V lost 2 bases, and 6 bases had no gene match. The DNA of the CDR3 is TGTGCCAGCAGCGTCGGACTAGCCCCAACCTACGAGCAGTACTTC. Amino acid sequence: CASSVGLAPTYEQYF.

The chain joins TRBV29-1 to TRBJ1-2, with a weak D call TRBD1 (5 bases). Germline V gene sequence: CDR1 SQVTM, CDR2 ANQGSEA. V gave up 6 bases and J gave up 1 base, with 12 bases separating them. The CDR3 totals 13 residues. The CDR3 sequence is CSVSPGLNYGYTF. Here the CDR3 DNA reads TGCAGCGTCTCACCGGGACTTAACTATGGCTACACCTTC.

This clonotype was seen more than once but under ten times. This chain connects TRBV25-1 to TRBJ2-7; D is possibly TRBD2 (5 bases). The CDR3 loop spans 11 amino acids. Germline CDR1 is MGHDK and CDR2 is SYGVNS. V shed 10 bases and J shed 2 bases, with 9 bases lying between them. The CDR3 DNA is TGTGCCACGGGGTGGGCCTACGAGCAGTACTTC. Translated, it gives CATGWAYEQYF.

This clonotype has more than one count but fewer than ten. V usage is TRBV5-1 and J usage is TRBJ2-1, with TRBD2 identical over 8 bases. Germline V lookup: CDR1 SGHRS, CDR2 YFSETQ. After removal of 0 bases from V and 9 bases from J, the junction contained 23 bases not matched to a gene. The CDR3 loop spans 20 amino acids. The CDR3 region has the DNA TGCGCCAGCAGCTTGGGCGATCATCCGGGACTAGTAAGTTCGTCTGGTGAGCAGTTCTTC. Translating it yields CASSLGDHPGLVSSSGEQFF. The full variable domain, its missing parts supplied by reference TRBV5-1 and TRBJ2-1, is KAGVTQTPRYLIKTRGQQVTLSCSPISGHRSVSWYQQTPGQGLQFLFEYFSETQRNKGNFPGRFSGRQFSNSRSEMNVSTLELGDSALYLCASSLGDHPGLVSSSGEQFFGPGTRLTVL.

The chain employs TRBV5-1 and TRBJ2-3, with D unclear. Trimming removed 4 bases from V and 2 bases from J, with 23 bases in between. The germline V gene has CDR1 SGHRS and CDR2 YFSETQ. The CDR3 has 18 residues. The CDR3 DNA follows: TGCGCCAGCAGCAGGACCCCACCACTTAGGCCAAACACAGATACGCAGTATTTT. Protein sequence: CASSRTPPLRPNTDTQYF.

A single count supports this clonotype. V and J are TRBV7-9 and TRBJ2-3; 13 nucleotides agree with TRBD2. V lost 11 bases and J lost 1; bases outside the gene matches: 9. CDR3 length: 16 amino acids. The germline V gene has CDR1 SEHNR and CDR2 FQNEAQ (reference sequence). The CDR3 here is CADTGLAGPGTDTQYF. Written as DNA, the CDR3 is TGTGCCGACACGGGACTAGCGGGGCCCGGCACAGATACGCAGTATTTT.

V usage is TRBV5-5 and J usage is TRBJ2-4; 16 nucleotides agree with TRBD2. Matching the DNA end better, TRBJ2-7 makes the J call doubtful. CDR3 length: 17 residues. Germline CDR1 SGHKS, CDR2 YYEKEE (reference sequence). The CDR3 here is CASSRGTSGRAAYEQYF. CDR3 coding DNA: TGTGCCAGCAGCCGAGGGACTAGCGGGAGGGCCGCGTACGAGCAGTACTTC.